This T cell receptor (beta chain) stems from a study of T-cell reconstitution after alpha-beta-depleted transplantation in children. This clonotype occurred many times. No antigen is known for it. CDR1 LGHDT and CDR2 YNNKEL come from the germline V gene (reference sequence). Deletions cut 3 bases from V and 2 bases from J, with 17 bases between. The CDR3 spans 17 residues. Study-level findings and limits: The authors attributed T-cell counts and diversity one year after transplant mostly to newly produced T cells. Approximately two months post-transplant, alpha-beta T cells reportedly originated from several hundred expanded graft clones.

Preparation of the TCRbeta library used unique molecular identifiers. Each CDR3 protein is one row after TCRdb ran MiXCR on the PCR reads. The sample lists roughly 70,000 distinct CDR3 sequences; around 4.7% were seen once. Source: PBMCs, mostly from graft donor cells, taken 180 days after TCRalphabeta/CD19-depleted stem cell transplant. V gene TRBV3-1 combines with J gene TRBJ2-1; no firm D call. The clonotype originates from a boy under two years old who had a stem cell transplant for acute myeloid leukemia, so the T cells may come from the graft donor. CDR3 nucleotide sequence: TGTGCCAGCAGCCATCCCCCCCCGCTGGGTCCCTACAATGAGCAGTTCTTC. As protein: CASSHPPPLGPYNEQFF.